This T cell receptor (beta chain) was observed in a study of T-cell memory formation after mild COVID-19. About the research overall: Clusters were largely donor specific.

The V gene lost 0 bases and the J gene lost 6 bases, with 8 bases spanning the gap. Germline CDR1 MRHNA, CDR2 SNTAGT. The CDR3 length is 13 residues. Each CDR3 protein is one row after TCRdb ran MiXCR on the 5' RACE reads. The data contain approximately 560,000 distinct CDR3 sequences, 17% of them singletons. The study's findings and limits: Among contracting clones, CD4+ were mainly CM/EM and CD8+ enriched in EMRA. A second wave of clones peaked on day 37, and their SARS-CoV-2 specificity went unconfirmed.

This clonotype appeared a few times. Its antigen is as yet unknown. Sequencing used PBMCs or a T cell subset sorted from them (not recorded which). The TCR originated in an adult woman who had mild COVID-19 (a few samples of this study predate the infection). Cell type and time point are not known. The J gene is TRBJ1-1, the V gene TRBV6-4; D remains unclear. The CDR3 region has the DNA TGTGCCAGCAGTGACTCGCCTTCCGCTGAAGCTTTCTTT. The encoded protein is CASSDSPSAEAFF.